A single sample is the source of the 30 T cell receptor beta chains below, sequenced in a study of blood T cell repertoires in COVID-19. Method: immunoSEQ multiplex PCR; TCRdb's copy keeps in-frame clones and lacks some. Of under 100,000 clones listed, 70% to 90% are singletons. Input material: peripheral blood. These receptor sequences come from a man of 80 years or more with active or convalescent COVID-19.

The chain combines TRBV6-4 with TRBJ1-2; D is perhaps TRBD1 (5 bases). The CDR3 totals 14 residues. With 2 bases removed from V and 8 bases from J, the gap between germline ends came to 15 bases. Germline CDR1 is MRHNA and CDR2 is SNTAGT. CDR3 in amino acids: CASSDILWGPGYTF. The CDR3 coding sequence is TGTGCCAGCAGTGACATATTGTGGGGCCCAGGCTACACCTTC.

The chain recombines TRBV10-2 with TRBJ2-5; D is ambiguous. V lost 2 bases to trimming and J lost 5 bases, with 9 bases between them. Germline V gives CDR1 WSHSY, CDR2 SAAADI. This CDR3 has 13 amino acids. CDR3 residues: CASSERARETQYF. For the CDR3, the DNA is TGCGCCAGCAGTGAGAGAGCGCGGGAGACCCAGTACTTC.

The V gene is TRBV11-2, the J gene TRBJ1-2, with 8 bases aligning to TRBD1. The germline CDR1 and CDR2 sequences are SGHAT and FQNNGV. The CDR3 runs to 15 residues. The junction had 7 bases not matched to a gene; V was cut back by 5 bases and J by 2 bases. Here the CDR3 DNA reads TGTGCCAGCAGCGATCTTGGGACAGGCAACTATGGCTACACCTTC. As protein: CASSDLGTGNYGYTF.

The genes are TRBV7-9 and TRBJ1-6, with 8 positions matching TRBD1. CDR3 length: 14 amino acids. Germline lookup yields CDR1 SEHNR and CDR2 FQNEAQ (reference sequence). The J segment lost 7 bases and the V segment lost 5 bases, leaving 4 bases of the junction unmatched. CDR3 loop: CASSPWTGNSPLHF. CDR3 DNA sequence: TGTGCCAGCAGCCCCTGGACAGGGAATTCACCCCTCCACTTT.

This chain uses TRBV21-1 with TRBJ2-7; the table calls TRBD2, which could not be checked here. TRBV21-1 is an annotated pseudogene. The CDR3 loop spans 17 amino acids. CDR3 amino acids: CASSHPRELAGGNEQYV. The CDR3, as DNA: TGTGCCAGCAGCCACCCGAGGGAACTAGCGGGAGGAAACGAGCAGTACGTC.

Comment on this clone: The germline gene is not matched at one end of the junction; a read error may be the cause. CDR3 coding DNA: TGTGCCAGCAGTTCCCTGCGGGGGGCTAGCCCTTTT. As protein: CASSSLRGASPF. The V gene is TRBV6-6, the J gene TRBJ2-3, with 8 bases matching TRBD2. The CDR3 runs 12 residues. The V gene's germline CDR1 is MNHNY and CDR2 SVGAGI (reference sequence).

CDR3 nucleotide sequence: TGTGCCAGCAGACCTACCGGGACACCTAACTATGGCTACACCTTC. This codes for CASRPTGTPNYGYTF. The chain combines TRBV3-1 (or the pseudogene TRBV3-2) with TRBJ1-2, with a possible D match to TRBD1 (6 bases). Trimming took off 6 bases at V and 0 bases at J, with 14 bases between the two ends. Germline CDR1 and CDR2: LGHDT and YNNKEL (reference sequence). The CDR3 loop spans 15 amino acids.

The rearrangement uses TRBV2 and TRBJ2-7; D is possibly TRBD2 (5 bases). The V and J ends lost 5 bases and 3 bases respectively, with 14 bases between them. The CDR3 is 14 residues long. Germline lookup yields CDR1 SNHLY and CDR2 FYNNEI. The CDR3 sequence is CASSPWRNNYEQYV. Here the CDR3 DNA reads TGTGCCAGCAGTCCGTGGAGGAATAACTACGAGCAGTACGTC.

The V call is TRBV2, the J call TRBJ1-1, with D unclear. With 2 bases removed from V and 0 bases from J, the gap between germline ends came to 4 bases. Germline CDR1 is SNHLY and CDR2 is FYNNEI. CDR3 length equals 13 residues. The CDR3 nucleotides read TGTGCCAGCAGTGAATATATGAACACTGAAGCTTTCTTT. Amino acid sequence: CASSEYMNTEAFF.

The chain carries TRBV6-5 and TRBJ2-2; TRBD1 might be the D (5 bases). Trimming pared 9 bases from V and 2 bases from J, leaving 10 bases between. Germline CDR1 reads MNHEY; CDR2 reads SVGAGI. The CDR3 spans 13 residues. The CDR3 DNA is TGTGCCAGTATCAGGGAAAACACCGGGGAGCTGTTTTTT. As protein: CASIRENTGELFF.

This clone was detected a few times. This chain joins TRBV18 and TRBJ2-3, with D perhaps TRBD2 (6 bases). The CDR3 sequence is 15 residues long. Trimming removed 5 bases at V and 0 bases at J, with 12 bases between. Germline CDR1 is KGHSH and CDR2 is LQKENI. CDR3 DNA: TGTGCCAGCTCAGAGCGGGTTACTAGCACAGATACGCAGTATTTT. Translation: CASSERVTSTDTQYF.

The V and J genes are TRBV11-3 and TRBJ2-1; 8 positions match TRBD2. This CDR3 has 15 amino acids. J was trimmed by 3 bases and V by 1 base; bases with no gene match: 2. CDR1 is SGHNT and CDR2 is YENEEA in the germline V gene. CDR3 nucleotide sequence: TGTGCCAGCAGCTTAGCGGGAGGGGTCTACAATGAGCAGTTCTTC. Amino acid sequence: CASSLAGGVYNEQFF.

This clone was found a few times. This chain connects TRBV5-4 to TRBJ2-2; D ambiguous. Germline values: CDR1 SGHNT, CDR2 YYREEE (reference sequence). The CDR3 runs 14 residues. Trimming removed 6 bases at V and 1 base at J, with 10 bases between. DNA for the CDR3: TGTGCCAGCAAACTGGAGTTGAACACCGGGGAGCTGTTTTTT. It specifies CASKLELNTGELFF.

The V call is TRBV6-5, the J call TRBJ1-1; possible D gene TRBD1, 6 bases. The CDR3 totals 14 residues. Germline CDR1 reads MNHEY; CDR2 reads SVGAGI. Between the trimmed V and J ends, which lost 5 bases and 1 base, there was a span of 11 bases. The CDR3 DNA reads TGTGCCAGCAGTCGAGGACAGACGAACACTGAAGCTTTCTTT. This encodes CASSRGQTNTEAFF.

The chain employs TRBV7-9 and TRBJ1-2, with TRBD1 identical over 7 bases. The V gene's germline CDR1 is SEHNR and CDR2 FQNEAQ (reference sequence). V lost 1 base and J lost 4; bases outside the gene matches: 3. The CDR3 runs 14 residues. The CDR3: CASSLDEGAYGYTF. CDR3 sequence (DNA): TGTGCCAGCAGCTTAGATGAGGGGGCCTATGGCTACACCTTC.

This chain connects TRBV28 to TRBJ2-2; 7 nucleotides align to TRBD1. CDR3 length equals 16 residues. Germline V gives CDR1 MDHEN, CDR2 SYDVKM. With 7 bases clipped from V and 0 bases from J, the junction kept 8 bases outside the gene matches. DNA for the CDR3: TGTGCCAGCAAGGGGGCTTTTGGGTCGAACACCGGGGAGCTGTTTTTT. Protein: CASKGAFGSNTGELFF.

The genes are TRBV11-3 and TRBJ2-7; D not certain. The V end lost 5 bases, the J end lost 0 bases, and 8 bases lay between the germline ends. Germline V CDR1 and CDR2: SGHNT, YENEEA. This CDR3 comprises 13 residues. CDR3 loop: CASSAQASYEQYV. CDR3 sequence (DNA): TGTGCCAGCAGCGCTCAGGCCTCCTACGAGCAGTACGTC.

V is TRBV5-1 and J is TRBJ2-5, with 7 bases aligning to TRBD2. In germline, CDR1 is SGHRS, CDR2 YFSETQ. CDR3 length equals 14 residues. V lost 0 bases and J lost 5; bases outside the gene matches: 4. DNA of the CDR3: TGCGCCAGCAGCTTGGACGGGAGGCGGGAGACCCAGTACTTC. Its protein is CASSLDGRRETQYF.

This clone was counted a single time. The rearrangement uses TRBV2 and TRBJ2-7; maybe TRBD1 (6 bases). Germline V gene lookup returns CDR1 SNHLY and CDR2 FYNNEI. V lost 6 bases and J lost 2, with 11 bases in between. The CDR3 is 13 amino acids. CDR3 DNA sequence: TGTGCCAGCAGCCTCCGGGACACCTACGAGCAGTACGTC. It specifies CASSLRDTYEQYV.

This clone was seen a few times. The chain combines TRBV5-1 with TRBJ2-5, with D possibly matching TRBD1 (8 bases). Germline V lookup: CDR1 SGHRS, CDR2 YFSETQ. Trimming took off 4 bases at V and 5 bases at J, with 18 bases between the two ends. This CDR3 comprises 15 residues. The CDR3 loop is CASSRSTGGVETQYF. The DNA of the CDR3 is TGCGCCAGCAGCCGATCAACAGGGGGGGTGGAGACCCAGTACTTC.

This clone was picked up a small number of times. The rearrangement links TRBV4-2 to TRBJ2-3; 13 bases agree with TRBD2. Germline V gene sequence: CDR1 LGHNA, CDR2 YNFKEQ. The CDR3 is 16 amino acids. J gave up 3 bases and V 4 bases, and 4 bases lay outside the gene matches. For the CDR3, the DNA is TGTGCCAGCAGCCCAGGACTAGCGGGAGTGACAGATACGCAGTATTTT. This gives the protein CASSPGLAGVTDTQYF.

This chain joins TRBV7-9 and TRBJ2-6; no firm D call. V dropped 8 bases and J dropped 2 bases, with 13 bases sitting between them. This CDR3 has 15 amino acids. Per the germline V gene, CDR1 is SEHNR and CDR2 is FQNEAQ (reference sequence). CDR3 residues: CASLSIRTGANVLTF. The CDR3 DNA reads as TGTGCCAGCTTATCAATCAGGACTGGGGCCAACGTCCTGACTTTC.

This clone was seen just once. The rearrangement links TRBV19 to TRBJ1-1; D might be TRBD1 (5 bases). V was pared by 2 bases and J by 6 bases, with 10 bases between. This CDR3 region has 13 residues. Germline V lookup: CDR1 LNHDA, CDR2 SQIVND (reference sequence). DNA of the CDR3: TGTGCCAGTAGTATACGGGGGACGGCTGAAGCTTTCTTT. The encoded protein is CASSIRGTAEAFF.

V usage is TRBV11-2 and J usage is TRBJ1-5; tentatively, D is TRBD1 (5 bases). The V end was cut by 0 bases, the J end by 6 bases, with 12 bases between. The CDR3 loop spans 15 amino acids. Germline V gene sequence: CDR1 SGHAT, CDR2 FQNNGV. Here the CDR3 reads CASSLDGGVGQPQHF. The CDR3 DNA sequence: TGTGCCAGCAGCTTAGATGGAGGGGTGGGTCAGCCCCAGCATTTT.

The genes are TRBV18 and TRBJ1-5; possibly TRBD1 for D (5 bases). This CDR3 is built from 15 residues. Trimming pared 2 bases from V and 3 bases from J, leaving 11 bases between. CDR1 is KGHSH, CDR2 LQKENI, per germline. CDR3 sequence (DNA): TGTGCCAGCTCACCAAGCACAGGCCACAATCAGCCCCAGCATTTT. Translating gives CASSPSTGHNQPQHF.

The chain carries TRBV6-1 and TRBJ2-3; D may be TRBD2 (5 bases). CDR1 and CDR2 from the germline V gene are MNHNS and SASEGT. CDR3 size: 13 residues. The V end was cut by 2 bases, the J end by 4 bases, with 7 bases between. Here the CDR3 DNA reads TGTGCCAGCAGTGAAATGGGAGCAGATACGCAGTATTTT. Translating gives CASSEMGADTQYF.

This clone was counted a single time. V gene TRBV3-1 (or the pseudogene TRBV3-2) combines with J gene TRBJ2-1; 14 nucleotides agree with TRBD2. Germline V gene lookup returns CDR1 LGHDT and CDR2 YNNKEL (reference sequence). The V segment lost 4 bases and the J segment 4 bases; nucleotides outside the gene matches: 9. The CDR3 loop spans 18 amino acids. CDR3 nucleotide sequence: TGTGCCAGCAGCCTGGGACTAGCGGGAGTGGGCTCTTACAATGAGCAGTTCTTC. It encodes CASSLGLAGVGSYNEQFF.

J is TRBJ1-5 and V is TRBV7-9; D gene unclear. The V and J ends lost 10 bases and 4 bases respectively, with 23 bases between them. CDR3 length: 16 residues. CDR1 is SEHNR, CDR2 FQNEAQ, per germline (reference sequence). CDR3 loop: CANTPPEVGLNQPQHF. The CDR3 region has the DNA TGTGCCAACACCCCTCCGGAGGTCGGGTTAAATCAGCCCCAGCATTTT.

This clone was detected only a few times. V gene TRBV19 combines with J gene TRBJ1-5, with 9 bases lining up with TRBD1. Trimming removed 9 bases from V and 2 bases from J; junction bases left unmatched: 11. Germline V gene sequence: CDR1 LNHDA, CDR2 SQIVND (reference sequence). The CDR3 runs to 16 residues. In DNA, the CDR3 is TGTGCCAGCACGCCACAGGGGGCTAGGGGCAATCAGCCCCAGCATTTT. Its protein is CASTPQGARGNQPQHF.

The chain joins TRBV5-1 to TRBJ1-2; the D gene is possibly TRBD1 (5 bases). Looked up from germline, CDR1 is SGHRS and CDR2 is YFSETQ. The CDR3 contains 13 residues. V dropped 4 bases and J dropped 4 bases, with 11 bases sitting between them. As DNA, the CDR3 is TGCGCCAGCAGCGCCCCGACAGCCTATGGCTACACCTTC. Encoded protein: CASSAPTAYGYTF.